This entry lists 10 T cell receptor beta chains sequenced from one sample in a study of blood T cell repertoires in COVID-19. TCRdb's copy holds only in-frame clones and misses some; the assay was immunoSEQ multiplex PCR. The data contain 140,000 or so clones, 80% to 90% of them singletons. The sample consisted of peripheral blood. These receptors all come from a woman older than 75 with acute or convalescent COVID-19.

V gene TRBV14 combines with J gene TRBJ1-2; D may be TRBD1 (5 bases). The CDR3 is 14 residues long. Trimming cost V 2 bases and J 8 bases, with 15 bases left between them. Germline assignment: CDR1 SGHDN and CDR2 FVKESK. CDR3 sequence (DNA): TGTGCCAGCAGCCAAAGGGGAGGACCTTGGGGCTACACCTTC. It codes for CASSQRGGPWGYTF.

The V and J genes are TRBV5-1 and TRBJ1-6, with 10 bases fitting TRBD1. V lost 4 bases, J lost 9 bases, and 10 bases stayed unmatched. The CDR3 consists of 16 residues. From germline, CDR1 is SGHRS and CDR2 YFSETQ. CDR3 residues: CASSPNRQGAGSPLHF. The CDR3 region has the DNA TGCGCCAGCAGCCCGAACAGACAGGGGGCTGGTTCACCCCTCCACTTT.

V usage is TRBV5-1 and J usage is TRBJ2-2, with D perhaps TRBD2 (7 bases). Looked up from germline, CDR1 is SGHRS and CDR2 is YFSETQ. The V end lost 4 bases, the J end lost 6 bases, and 13 bases lay between the germline ends. There are 14 residues in the CDR3. This chain's CDR3 is CASSTGGRSGELFF. In nucleotides, the CDR3 is TGCGCCAGCAGCACGGGGGGCCGCTCCGGGGAGCTGTTTTTT.

The V and J genes are TRBV7-8 and TRBJ1-3, with a tentative D call TRBD1 (6 bases). Trimming shortened V by 1 base and J by 0 bases, and 16 bases separated the two germline ends. The germline gives CDR1 SGHVS, CDR2 FQNEAQ. The CDR3 loop spans 18 amino acids. The CDR3, as DNA: TGTGCCAGCAGCTTAGGTAGTCAGGGGCCCCGCTCTGGAAACACCATATATTTT. Residues: CASSLGSQGPRSGNTIYF.

The chain employs TRBV6-5 and TRBJ1-2, with TRBD1 identical over 7 bases. Trimming cost V 10 bases and J 4 bases; bases outside gene matches: 12. The germline V gene encodes CDR1 MNHEY and CDR2 SVGAGI. This CDR3 is 14 amino acids long. The CDR3 region has the DNA TGTGCCACGAGACAGGGCTCAAGGGGCTATGGCTACACCTTC. Amino acid sequence: CATRQGSRGYGYTF.

The J gene is TRBJ2-1, the V gene TRBV19, with 10 bases matching TRBD2. Trimming removed 7 bases from V and 8 bases from J; junction bases left unmatched: 5. Per the germline V gene, CDR1 is LNHDA and CDR2 is SQIVND (reference sequence). This CDR3 comprises 13 residues. The CDR3 DNA reads as TGTGCCAGTAAGGCTAGCGGGGGACATGAGCAGTTCTTC. Translating it yields CASKASGGHEQFF. The full variable domain, in which reference TRBV19 and TRBJ2-1 provide the parts outside the CDR3, is DGGITQSPKYLFRKEGQNVTLSCEQNLNHDAMYWYRQDPGQGLRLIYYSQIVNDFQKGDIAEGYSVSREKKESFPLTVTSAQKNPTAFYLCASKASGGHEQFFGPGTRLTVL.

This clone was observed a single time. CDR3 sequence (DNA): TGCGCCAGCAGCTTGTTCTCAGGAGGAGGACGCTATAATTCACCCCTCCACTTT. Encoded protein: CASSLFSGGGRYNSPLHF. V is TRBV5-1 and J is TRBJ1-6; D uncertain. The germline V and J ends were trimmed by 1 base and 3 bases, with 17 bases remaining between them. CDR1 and CDR2 from the germline V gene are SGHRS and YFSETQ. This CDR3 is built from 18 residues.

The V gene is TRBV7-9, the J gene TRBJ1-3, with D maybe TRBD1 (6 bases). There are 15 residues in the CDR3. V lost 1 base and J lost 0, with 7 bases in between. CDR1 is SEHNR, CDR2 FQNEAQ, per germline (reference sequence). DNA of the CDR3: TGTGCCAGCAGCTTAGGACAGGACTCTGGAAACACCATATATTTT. This gives the protein CASSLGQDSGNTIYF.

The chain couples TRBV18 to TRBJ2-3; 8 nucleotides match TRBD2. This CDR3 comprises 14 residues. The germline V gene has CDR1 KGHSH and CDR2 LQKENI. Trimming took 2 bases from V and 6 from J; bases not matched to a gene: 4. CDR3 region: CASSPTGGQDTQYF. The CDR3 DNA reads as TGTGCCAGCTCACCAACGGGGGGGCAGGATACGCAGTATTTT.

J is TRBJ2-1 and V is TRBV11-3, with 7 nucleotides matching TRBD2. CDR3 size: 13 residues. The germline CDR1 and CDR2 sequences are SGHNT and YENEEA. The ends lost 4 bases at V and 4 bases at J; junction bases unmatched: 1. DNA for the CDR3: TGTGCCAGCAGCTCGCGGGGGTACAATGAGCAGTTCTTC. This sequence encodes CASSSRGYNEQFF.